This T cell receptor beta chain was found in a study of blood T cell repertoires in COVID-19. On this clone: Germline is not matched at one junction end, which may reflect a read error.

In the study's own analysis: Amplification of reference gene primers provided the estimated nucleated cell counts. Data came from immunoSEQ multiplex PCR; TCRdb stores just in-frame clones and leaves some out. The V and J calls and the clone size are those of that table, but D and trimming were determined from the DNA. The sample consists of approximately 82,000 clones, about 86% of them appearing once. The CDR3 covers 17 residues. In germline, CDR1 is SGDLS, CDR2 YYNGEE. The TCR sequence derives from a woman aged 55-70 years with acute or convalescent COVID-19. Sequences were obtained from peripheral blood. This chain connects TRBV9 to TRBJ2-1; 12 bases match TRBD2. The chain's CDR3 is CASSVASGGASCNEQFF. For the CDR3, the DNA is TGTGCCAGCAGCGTGGCTAGCGGGGGGGCGTCCTGCAATGAGCAGTTCTTC.